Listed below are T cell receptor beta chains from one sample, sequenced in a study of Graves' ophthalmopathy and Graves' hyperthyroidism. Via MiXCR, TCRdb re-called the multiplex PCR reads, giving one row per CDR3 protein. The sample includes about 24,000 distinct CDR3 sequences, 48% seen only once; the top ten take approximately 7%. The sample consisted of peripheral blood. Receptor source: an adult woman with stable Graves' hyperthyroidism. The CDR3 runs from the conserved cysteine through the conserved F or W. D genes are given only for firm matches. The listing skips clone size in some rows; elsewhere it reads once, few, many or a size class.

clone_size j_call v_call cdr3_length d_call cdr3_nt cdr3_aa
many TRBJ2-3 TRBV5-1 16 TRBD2 TGCGCCAGCAGCTTGGTGCTAGCGGGAGGAACAGATACGCAGTATTTT CASSLVLAGGTDTQYF
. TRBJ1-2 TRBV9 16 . TGTGCCAGCAGCGTAATGGGGGCGGGTCCCACCTATGGCTACACCTTC CASSVMGAGPTYGYTF
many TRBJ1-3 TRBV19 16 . TGTGCCAGTAGTATAGATTTCGCGGACATAGGAAACACCATATATTTT CASSIDFADIGNTIYF
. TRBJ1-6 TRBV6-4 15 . TGTGCCAGCAGTGACACTAGCGGGAGTGATTCACCCCTCCACTTT CASSDTSGSDSPLHF
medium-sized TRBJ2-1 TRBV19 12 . TGTGCCATAGGAACGGTCTACAATGAGCAGTTCTTC CAIGTVYNEQFF
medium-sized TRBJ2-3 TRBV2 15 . TGTGCCAGCAGTGAAACAGGAGCCTCGGTAGATACGCAGTATTTT CASSETGASVDTQYF
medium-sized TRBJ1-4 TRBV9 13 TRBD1 TGTGCCAGCAGCGCCCGACAGGGGGAAAAACTGTTTTTT CASSARQGEKLFF
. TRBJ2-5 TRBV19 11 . TGTGCCAGTGGAGGGGGGGGGACCCAGTACTTC CASGGGGTQYF
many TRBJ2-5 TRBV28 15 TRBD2 TGTGCCAGCAGTTTACGGGGACTAGCAGGGGAGACCCAGTACTTC CASSLRGLAGETQYF
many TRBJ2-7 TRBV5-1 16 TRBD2 TGCGCCAGCAGCTTTATGGCCTCGGGGGGGGCTGGGGAGCAGTACTTC CASSFMASGGAGEQYF
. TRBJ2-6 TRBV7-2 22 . . CDSSFYICSARPWGSGANVLTF
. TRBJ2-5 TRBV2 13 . TGTGCCAGCGATACAGGGAGTGGGGAGACCCAGTACTTC CASDTGSGETQYF
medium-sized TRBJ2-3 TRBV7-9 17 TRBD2 TGTGCCAGCAGCTTTATGTCTAGCGGGACTAGCACAGATACGCAGTATTTT CASSFMSSGTSTDTQYF
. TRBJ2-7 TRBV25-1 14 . TGTGCCAGCAGTGAAAGCAGGGGGAGGGTCGAGCAGTACTTC CASSESRGRVEQYF
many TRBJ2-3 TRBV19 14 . TGTGCCAGTAGTATAGGACTTATCACAGATACGCAGTATTTT CASSIGLITDTQYF
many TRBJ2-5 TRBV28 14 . TGTGCCAGCAGAAGCCCCTCGTACCAAGAGACCCAGTACTTC CASRSPSYQETQYF
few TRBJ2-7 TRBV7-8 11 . TGTGCCAGCAGCCCCCGGGACGAGCAGTACTTC CASSPRDEQYF
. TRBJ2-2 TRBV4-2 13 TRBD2 TGTGCCAGCAGCCAAGGGACTAGCGGGGAGCTGTTTTTT CASSQGTSGELFF
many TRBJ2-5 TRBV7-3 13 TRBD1 TGTGCCAGCAGCGCGACAGGGGAAGAGACCCAGTACTTC CASSATGEETQYF
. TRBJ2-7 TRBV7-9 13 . TGTGCCAGCAGCGCCGATTACTCCTACGAGCAGTACTTC CASSADYSYEQYF
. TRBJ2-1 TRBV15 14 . TGTGCCACCAGCAGTTTTTCGACGTACAATGAGCAGTTCTTC CATSSFSTYNEQFF
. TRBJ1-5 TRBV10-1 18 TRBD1 TGCGCCAGCAGTGGACCCGGGACAGGGGCCTTGAACAATCAGCCCCAGCATTTT CASSGPGTGALNNQPQHF
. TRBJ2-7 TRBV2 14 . TGCGCCAGCAGTGGGTTTAGGGGACGGGCCGAGCAGTACTTC CASSGFRGRAEQYF
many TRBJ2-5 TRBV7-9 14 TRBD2 TGTGCCAGCAGCCTAATAGCGGGAGGAGAGACCCAGTACTTC CASSLIAGGETQYF
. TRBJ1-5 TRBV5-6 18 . TGTGCCAGCAGAACGGGGGGTCCCGGGGCGCGGGGCAATCAGCCCCAGCATTTT CASRTGGPGARGNQPQHF
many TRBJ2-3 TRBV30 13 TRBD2 TGTGCCTGGAGTCAGCGGGAAGCAGATACGCAGTATTTT CAWSQREADTQYF
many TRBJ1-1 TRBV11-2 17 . TGTGCCAGCAGCTTCGGGTTGGGGGGAGGCCGGAACACTGAAGCTTTCTTT CASSFGLGGGRNTEAFF
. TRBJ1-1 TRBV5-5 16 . TGTGCCAGCAGTAGCCAGCGAGGGTGGACGAACACTGAAGCTTTCTTT CASSSQRGWTNTEAFF
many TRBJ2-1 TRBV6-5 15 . TGTGCCAGCAGCAGGGGTCCTAGCTCCTACAATGAGCAGTTCTTC CASSRGPSSYNEQFF
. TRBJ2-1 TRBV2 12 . TGTGCCAGCAGTGACAGAGCGTGGGAGCAGTTCTTC CASSDRAWEQFF
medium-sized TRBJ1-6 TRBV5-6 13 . TGTGCCAGCAGCTTGGCCTCAGGGCGGGCCCTCCACTTT CASSLASGRALHF
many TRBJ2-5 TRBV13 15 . TGTGCCAGCAGCTCGCGGCAGGGGCCATGGGAGACCCAGTACTTC CASSSRQGPWETQYF
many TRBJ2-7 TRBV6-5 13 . TGTGCCAGTTCTAGGGCAGGGCCCTACGAGCAGTACTTC CASSRAGPYEQYF